The entry below gives a single TCR beta chain sequence along with its context. Its antigen is still unknown. This sample stems from a study of shared clonotypes between healthy human individuals. Deep level was the assay's run setting. Libraries were prepared by immunoSEQ multiplex PCR; TCRdb keeps only in-frame clonotypes and omits some of them. Here the sample spans over 95,000 clones, approximately 70% being singletons. Germline V gene data show CDR1 as SGHRS and CDR2 as YFSETQ. V dropped 0 bases and J dropped 4 bases, with 8 bases sitting between them. This CDR3 has 13 amino acids. Study-level results: Large depth notwithstanding, sorted-subset sequencing proved incomplete by rarefaction. Donors were few, which limited the genetic and exposure-history diversity represented.

CD45RO+ cells plus CCR7-negative CD45RA+ TemRA cells formed CD8 memory. The clonotype was recovered from a woman in her twenties or thirties in good health. Input material: memory CD8+ T cells sorted from blood. Documented subset: CD45RO+ cells pooled with CCR7-negative TemRA cells. V is TRBV5-1 and J is TRBJ2-7, with D hard to call. Here the CDR3 DNA reads TGCGCCAGCAGCTTGGACAGAACGTACGAGCAGTACTTC. Translated, it gives CASSLDRTYEQYF.